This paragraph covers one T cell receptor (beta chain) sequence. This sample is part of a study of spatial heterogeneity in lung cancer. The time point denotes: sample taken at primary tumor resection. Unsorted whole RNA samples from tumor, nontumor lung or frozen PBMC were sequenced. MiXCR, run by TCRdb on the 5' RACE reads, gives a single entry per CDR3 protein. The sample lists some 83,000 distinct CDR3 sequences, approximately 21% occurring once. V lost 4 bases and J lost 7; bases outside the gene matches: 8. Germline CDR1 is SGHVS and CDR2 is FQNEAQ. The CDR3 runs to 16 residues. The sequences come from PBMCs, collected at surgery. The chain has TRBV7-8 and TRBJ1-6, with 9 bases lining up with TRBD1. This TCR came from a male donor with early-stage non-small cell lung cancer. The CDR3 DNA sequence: TGTGCCAGCAGCTCGATAACCGGGACAGGGAATTCACCCCTCCACTTT. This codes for CASSSITGTGNSPLHF.